Listed below are T cell receptor beta chains from one sample, sequenced in a study of sequential checkpoint blockade in melanoma. Method: immunoSEQ multiplex PCR; TCRdb's copy keeps in-frame clones and lacks some. The repertoire holds some 14,000 clones, with around 80% as singletons. The source material was CD8+ T cells sorted from blood (inferred from file names), sampled from a patient given nivolumab and ipilimumab in sequence. These receptors were collected from a human donor with melanoma. CDR3s include the opening cysteine and the closing phenylalanine or tryptophan. Each record gives: J gene, V gene, CDR3 length, CDR3 protein.

>NA|TRBV4-1|15
CASSQDRARGYEQYF
>TRBJ2-1|TRBV7-9|16
CASSPRSLADKNEQFF
>TRBJ2-5|TRBV27|16
CASSLWGQGPKETQYF
>TRBJ1-5|TRBV7-8|15
CASSLVRGGDQPQHF
>TRBJ2-7|TRBV2|10
CASSGRALYF
>TRBJ2-3|TRBV19|14
CASSPRGGTDTQYF
>TRBJ2-7|TRBV11-2|16
CASSLEGLAGRYEQYF
>TRBJ2-1|TRBV27|15
CASSLRQGSYNEQFF
>NA|TRBV19|14
CASSPGQVTYEQYF
>NA|TRBV7-7|14
CASSDGQGSHEQYF
>TRBJ2-5|TRBV7-4|15
CASSVFGGVKETQYF
>TRBJ2-1|TRBV28|12
CASSPFTREQFF
>TRBJ2-1|TRBV7-8|16
CASSLVVAGLGNEQFF
>TRBJ1-5|TRBV2|16
CASSEGQQTIDWAQHF
>TRBJ2-1|TRBV6-5|15
CASSYGLAVYNEQFF
>TRBJ2-1|TRBV19|15
CASTLSGTSYNEQFF